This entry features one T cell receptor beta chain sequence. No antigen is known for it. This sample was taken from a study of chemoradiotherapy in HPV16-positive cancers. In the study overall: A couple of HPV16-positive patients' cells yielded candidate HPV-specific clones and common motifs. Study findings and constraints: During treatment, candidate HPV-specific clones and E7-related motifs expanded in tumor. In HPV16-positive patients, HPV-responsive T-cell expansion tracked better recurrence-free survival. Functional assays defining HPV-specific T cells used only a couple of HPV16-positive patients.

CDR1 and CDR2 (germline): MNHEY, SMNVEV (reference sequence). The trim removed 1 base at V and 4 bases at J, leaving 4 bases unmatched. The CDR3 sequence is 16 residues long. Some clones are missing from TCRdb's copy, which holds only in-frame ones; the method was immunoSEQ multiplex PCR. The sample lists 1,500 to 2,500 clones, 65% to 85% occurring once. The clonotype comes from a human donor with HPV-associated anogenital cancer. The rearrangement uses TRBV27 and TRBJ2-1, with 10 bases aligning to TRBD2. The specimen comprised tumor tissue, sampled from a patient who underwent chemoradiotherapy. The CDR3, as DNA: TGTGCCAGCAGTTTATTAGGGGGACTAGCGTACAATGAGCAGTTCTTC. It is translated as CASSLLGGLAYNEQFF.